This paragraph reports one T cell receptor beta chain. The ends lost 5 bases at V and 0 bases at J; junction bases unmatched: 3. Germline values: CDR1 KGHSH, CDR2 LQKENI. The CDR3 runs 14 residues. All enrollees were about 18 to 90 years old and from under 25 US areas. The sample is drawn from a study of blood T cell repertoires in COVID-19. Some clones are missing from TCRdb's copy, which holds only in-frame ones; the method was immunoSEQ multiplex PCR. The table has about 430,000 clones, roughly nine tenths seen once. The sequence came from a man aged 25-45 years who had recovered from COVID-19. V usage is TRBV18 and J usage is TRBJ1-1; 7 positions match TRBD1. The sample comprised PBMCs or T cells enriched from blood (not recorded which). CDR3 amino acids: CASSTQGMNTEAFF. The CDR3 DNA reads as TGTGCCAGCTCAACACAGGGGATGAACACTGAAGCTTTCTTT.